This paragraph covers one T cell receptor (beta chain) sequence. The data originate from a study of T-cell memory formation after mild COVID-19. Study in general: Largely, TCR clusters stayed within a single donor.

TCRdb re-derived calls from the 5' RACE reads in MiXCR, one entry per CDR3 protein. The sample lists roughly 240,000 distinct CDR3 sequences; 15% to 19% were seen once. The CDR3 spans 15 residues. Germline trimming cut 3 bases from V and 3 bases from J; bases unmatched to any gene: 6. In germline, CDR1 is SEHNR, CDR2 FQNEAQ (reference sequence). Sequencing used PBMCs or a T cell subset sorted from them (not recorded which). This TCR was sampled from an adult woman who had mild COVID-19 (a few samples of this study predate the infection). Cell type and time point are not known. The chain has TRBV7-9 and TRBJ2-3; TRBD2 agrees at 7 bases. The CDR3 region is CASSLEAGMTDTQYF. The CDR3 DNA is TGTGCCAGCAGCTTGGAAGCGGGGATGACAGATACGCAGTATTTT.